A selection of T cell receptor beta chains follows, all from one sample in a study of blood T cell repertoires in COVID-19. Only in-frame clones appear in the TCRdb table, and some are missing; sequencing was by immunoSEQ multiplex PCR. The top ten hold roughly an eighth of the sample, which has 180,000 or so clones, roughly three quarters seen once. Sequencing was carried out using PBMCs or T cells enriched from blood (not recorded which). The source is a man aged 55 to 70 who had been exposed to COVID-19. Both conserved end residues are part of each CDR3. A D gene is named only where the DNA matches it firmly. Expanded clones get a size class; other rows say once, few or many, or leave the size out.

TRBJ2-7 15 TRBD2 TRBV5-1 few CASSLRTREAHEQYF TGCGCCAGCAGTCTTAGGACGCGGGAGGCCCACGAGCAGTACTTC
TRBJ1-4 14 NA TRBV30 NA CAWSELGIGEKLFF TGTGCCTGGAGTGAACTAGGAATCGGGGAAAAACTGTTTTTT
TRBJ2-3 16 NA TRBV27 NA CASSLSGLAITDTQYF TGTGCCAGCAGTTTATCAGGCCTAGCGATCACAGATACGCAGTATTTT
TRBJ2-5 17 TRBD2 TRBV5-4 few CASSAGTSGRAQETQYF TGTGCCAGCAGCGCCGGGACTAGCGGGAGGGCTCAAGAGACCCAGTACTTC
TRBJ2-5 16 TRBD2 TRBV7-6 once CASSLAGQLAGETQYF TGTGCCAGCAGCTTAGCCGGGCAACTAGCGGGAGAGACCCAGTACTTC
TRBJ1-1 11 NA TRBV30 few CAWSNGGLHDF TGTGCCTGGAGCAATGGAGGGCTCCACGACTTT
TRBJ2-3 14 TRBD2 TRBV5-4 NA CASSFRLAQDTQYF TGTGCCAGCAGCTTCAGACTAGCTCAAGATACGCAGTATTTT
TRBJ2-7 14 NA TRBV1 many CTSSQEGQGNEQYF TGCACCAGCAGCCAAGAAGGGCAGGGCAACGAGCAGTACTTC
TRBJ2-3 15 NA TRBV19 NA CASSPIRGATDTQYF TGTGCCAGTAGTCCGATTAGAGGAGCCACAGATACGCAGTATTTT
TRBJ1-2 17 NA TRBV24-1 NA CATSDNRPTGQKGGYTF TGTGCCACCAGTGACAATAGACCCACGGGACAAAAAGGCGGCTACACCTTC
TRBJ1-1 17 NA TRBV18 few CASSPQGRAGLNTEAFF TGTGCCAGCTCACCACAGGGTCGAGCGGGGTTGAACACTGAAGCTTTCTTT
TRBJ2-2 18 TRBD2 TRBV10-3 NA CAISALGTSGRATGELFF TGTGCCATCAGTGCACTCGGGACTAGCGGGAGGGCCACCGGGGAGCTGTTTTTT
TRBJ1-2 16 TRBD1 TRBV9 NA CASSPRTGSFVYGYTF TGTGCCAGCAGCCCACGGACAGGGAGCTTTGTCTATGGCTACACCTTC
TRBJ2-3 12 TRBD1 TRBV7-3 NA CASSTGGDTQYF TGTGCCAGCAGCACAGGGGGGGATACGCAGTATTTT
TRBJ2-3 13 NA TRBV3-1/TRBV3-2 NA CASSQGRGDTQYF TGTGCCAGCAGCCAAGGCAGGGGAGATACGCAGTATTTT
TRBJ2-7 13 TRBD1 TRBV10-3 NA CAIRSNRGHEQYF TGTGCCATCAGATCCAACAGGGGCCACGAGCAGTACTTC
TRBJ2-7 12 NA TRBV29-1 NA CSVGGGAGEQYF TGCAGCGTCGGTGGGGGGGCAGGGGAGCAGTACTTC
TRBJ2-4 15 NA TRBV6-5 once CACRPPGATKNIQYF TGTGCCTGCCGGCCCCCAGGGGCGACCAAAAACATTCAGTACTTC
TRBJ1-1 18 TRBD1 TRBV5-6 NA CASSLQRQGAVRGTEAFF TGTGCCAGCAGCTTGCAGAGACAGGGAGCCGTCCGGGGGACTGAAGCTTTCTTT
TRBJ2-1 16 TRBD1 TRBV14 NA CASSQGPGQGYNEQFF TGTGCCAGCAGCCAAGGACCGGGACAGGGGTACAATGAGCAGTTCTTC
TRBJ2-7 16 TRBD1 TRBV6-1 NA CASSKGTGVNLYEQYF TGTGCCAGCAGTAAAGGGACAGGGGTTAATCTCTACGAGCAGTACTTC
TRBJ1-5 15 TRBD1 TRBV19 NA CASSVGQGNRQPQHF TGTGCCAGTAGTGTTGGACAGGGCAACCGTCAGCCCCAGCATTTT
TRBJ2-7 13 TRBD1 TRBV28 NA CASSTTGGYEQYF TGTGCCAGCAGCACCACAGGGGGCTACGAGCAGTACTTC
TRBJ2-5 14 NA TRBV27 NA CASTQTPYQETQYF TGTGCCAGCACCCAGACACCGTACCAAGAGACCCAGTACTTC
TRBJ2-7 15 TRBD2 TRBV19 NA CASSISTSAPYEQYF TGTGCCAGTAGTATTTCGACTAGCGCCCCCTACGAGCAGTACTTC
TRBJ2-5 13 NA TRBV11-3 NA CASSLDQVETQYF TGTGCCAGCAGCTTAGACCAGGTTGAGACCCAGTACTTC
TRBJ1-3 12 NA TRBV15 once CATSRGRNTIYF TGTGCCACCAGCAGAGGTAGAAACACCATATATTTT
TRBJ2-3 11 NA TRBV6-5 NA CASQAGDTQYF TGTGCCAGCCAAGCGGGAGATACGCAGTATTTT
TRBJ2-3 14 NA TRBV28 NA CASSSLGYADTQYF TGTGCCAGCAGTTCACTAGGGTATGCAGATACGCAGTATTTT
TRBJ1-5 15 TRBD1 TRBV7-9 once CASSLAGGPNQPQHF TGTGCCAGCAGCTTGGCAGGGGGCCCCAATCAGCCCCAGCATTTT
TRBJ2-1 16 TRBD2 TRBV27 once CATSTLTAGGHAEQFF TGTGCCACCTCCACCCTCACAGCGGGAGGGCATGCTGAGCAGTTCTTC
TRBJ1-1 13 NA TRBV12-3/TRBV12-4 NA CASSLSGPTEAFF TGTGCCAGCAGTTTATCTGGGCCCACTGAAGCTTTCTTT
TRBJ1-6 15 NA TRBV19 NA CASSITWSLDSPLHF TGTGCCAGTAGTATAACTTGGAGTTTGGATTCACCCCTCCACTTT
TRBJ2-7 14 TRBD1 TRBV7-9 few CASSTTGTGGEQYF TGTGCCAGCAGCACAACCGGGACAGGGGGCGAGCAGTACTTC
TRBJ2-5 15 NA TRBV9 NA CASSVGFVEVETQYF TGTGCCAGCAGCGTAGGTTTTGTTGAGGTAGAGACCCAGTACTTC
TRBJ2-1 18 TRBD2 TRBV24-1 NA CATSDPGTSGSFYNEQFF TGTGCCACCAGTGATCCAGGGACTAGCGGGAGTTTTTACAATGAGCAGTTCTTC
TRBJ1-2 17 TRBD1 TRBV7-3 NA CASSPTPRQGALYGYTF TGTGCCAGCAGCCCCACCCCCCGACAGGGGGCATTGTATGGCTACACCTTC
TRBJ2-5 15 NA TRBV19 NA CASSIQGATRETQYF TGTGCCAGTAGTATACAGGGCGCCACCCGGGAGACCCAGTACTTC
TRBJ2-2 16 NA TRBV19 NA CASSINAGVDTGELFF TGTGCCAGTAGTATAAATGCAGGGGTGGACACCGGGGAGCTGTTTTTT
TRBJ2-7 16 TRBD2 TRBV5-5 NA CASSSKLAGYAYEQYF TGTGCCAGCAGCTCCAAACTAGCGGGGTACGCCTACGAGCAGTACTTC
TRBJ2-2 17 TRBD1 TRBV5-1 NA CASSRIRDRNFTGELFF TGCGCCAGCAGCCGAATCCGGGACAGAAACTTCACCGGGGAGCTGTTTTTT